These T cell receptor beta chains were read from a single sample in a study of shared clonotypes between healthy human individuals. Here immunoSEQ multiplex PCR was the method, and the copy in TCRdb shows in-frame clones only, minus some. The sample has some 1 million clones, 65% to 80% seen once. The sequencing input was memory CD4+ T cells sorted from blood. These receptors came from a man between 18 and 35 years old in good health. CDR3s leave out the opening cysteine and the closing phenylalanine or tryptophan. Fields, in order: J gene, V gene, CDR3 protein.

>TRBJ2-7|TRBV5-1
ASSLTGGGEQY
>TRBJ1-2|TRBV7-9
ASSRRGQAARGYT
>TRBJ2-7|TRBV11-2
ASSPNSGGSYEQY
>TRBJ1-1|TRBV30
AWSSTGMGAEAF
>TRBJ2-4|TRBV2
ASRARLAGDLAKNIQY
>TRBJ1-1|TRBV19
ASRGSWGWDTEAF
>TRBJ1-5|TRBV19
ASSSLPGSNQPQH
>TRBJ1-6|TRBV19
ASSIVGTSNSPLH
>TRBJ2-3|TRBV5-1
ASSQGGTSTDTQY
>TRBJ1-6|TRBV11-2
ASSQDSQGSPLH
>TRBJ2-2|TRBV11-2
ASRTADRGVGELF